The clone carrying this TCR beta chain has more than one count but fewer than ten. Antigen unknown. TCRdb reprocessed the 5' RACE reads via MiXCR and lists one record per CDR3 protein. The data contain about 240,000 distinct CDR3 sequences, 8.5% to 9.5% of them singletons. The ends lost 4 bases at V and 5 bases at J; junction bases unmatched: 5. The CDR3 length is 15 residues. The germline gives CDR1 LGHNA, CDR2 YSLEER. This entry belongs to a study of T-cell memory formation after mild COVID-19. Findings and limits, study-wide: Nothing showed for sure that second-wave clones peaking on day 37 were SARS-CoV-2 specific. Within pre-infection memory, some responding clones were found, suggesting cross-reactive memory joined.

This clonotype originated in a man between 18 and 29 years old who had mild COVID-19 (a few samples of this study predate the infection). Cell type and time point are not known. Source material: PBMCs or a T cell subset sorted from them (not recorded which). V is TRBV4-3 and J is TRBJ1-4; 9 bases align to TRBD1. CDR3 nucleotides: TGCGCCAGCAGCCGGGACGGGACAGGGAATGAAAAACTGTTTTTT. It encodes CASSRDGTGNEKLFF.